This TCR beta chain was observed in a study of blood T cell repertoires in COVID-19. Study context: There were acute and convalescent COVID-19 samples, and they came from the United States, Italy and Spain.

The germline gives CDR1 SGHTA, CDR2 FQGNSA. The CDR3 is 15 amino acids. V lost 0 bases to trimming and J lost 2 bases, with 10 bases between them. Sequencing used immunoSEQ multiplex PCR; TCRdb keeps in-frame clones, though not all of them. The sample shows around 100,000 clones, around 81% of them seen only once. Seattle patients were enrolled during active infection and followed longitudinally. Sequenced material: peripheral blood. This receptor was identified in a man older than 75 with COVID-19, enrolled during active disease. The chain links TRBV7-2 to TRBJ1-2; the D gene is possibly TRBD1 (6 bases). CDR3: CASSLARTANYGYTF. DNA of the CDR3: TGTGCCAGCAGCTTAGCGCGGACAGCCAACTATGGCTACACCTTC.